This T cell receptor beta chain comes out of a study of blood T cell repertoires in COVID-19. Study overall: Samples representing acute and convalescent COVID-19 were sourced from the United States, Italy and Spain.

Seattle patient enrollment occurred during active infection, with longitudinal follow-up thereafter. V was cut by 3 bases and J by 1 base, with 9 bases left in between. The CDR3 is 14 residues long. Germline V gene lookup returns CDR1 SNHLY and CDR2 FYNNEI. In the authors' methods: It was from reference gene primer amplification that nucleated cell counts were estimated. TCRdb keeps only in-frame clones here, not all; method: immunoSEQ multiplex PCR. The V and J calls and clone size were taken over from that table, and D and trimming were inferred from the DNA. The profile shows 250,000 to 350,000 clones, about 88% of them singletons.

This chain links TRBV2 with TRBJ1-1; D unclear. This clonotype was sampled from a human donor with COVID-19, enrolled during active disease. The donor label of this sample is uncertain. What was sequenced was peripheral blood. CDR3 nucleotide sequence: TGTGCCAGCAGTGACCTGACTCAGAACACTGAAGCTTTCTTT. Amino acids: CASSDLTQNTEAFF. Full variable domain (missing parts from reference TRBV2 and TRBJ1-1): EPEVTQTPSHQVTQMGQEVILRCVPISNHLYFYWYRQILGQKVEFLVSFYNNEISEKSEIFDDQFSVERPDGSNFTLKIRSTKLEDSAMYFCASSDLTQNTEAFFGQGTRLTVV.